This T cell receptor beta chain was retrieved from a study of T cell responses to AZD1222 COVID-19 vaccine. Trimming removed 6 bases from V and 7 bases from J, with 12 bases in between. The CDR3 loop spans 12 amino acids. The data were produced by immunoSEQ multiplex PCR, yet TCRdb's version contains in-frame clones alone and is incomplete. The sample lists more than 150,000 clones; approximately 90% were seen once. The receptor was isolated from an adult in good health. V and J are TRBV12-3 or TRBV12-4 and TRBJ2-5; D possibly uses TRBD1 or TRBD2 (5 bases each). The specimen comprised peripheral blood, sampled on day 0 of AZD1222 vaccination. The CDR3 is CASRPRGTTQYF. The CDR3 DNA reads TGTGCCAGCAGGCCCCGAGGGACGACCCAGTACTTC.